Shown below are 10 T cell receptor beta chains from a single sample sequenced in a study of T cells in women clearing cervical HPV infection. Sequencing used immunoSEQ multiplex PCR; TCRdb keeps in-frame clones, though not all of them. Its table lists tens of thousands of clones. The sequencing sample was made of blood buffy coat. The origin of the receptors is a woman between 18 and 69 years old with a cervical HPV16 infection that either progressed to CIN3+ or cleared (not recorded which).

As to this clone: Read coverage stops 3 residues before the CDR3 terminus; the germline J gene supplies the remainder. V is TRBV4-1 and J is TRBJ2-7; D is perhaps TRBD1 (5 bases). Germline V lookup: CDR1 MGHRA, CDR2 YSYEKL. Trimming shortened V by 1 base and J by 3 bases, and 7 bases separated the two germline ends. The CDR3 extends over 13 amino acids. The CDR3 sequence is CASSQVQGYEQYF. The CDR3 DNA, read in part, is TGCGCCAGCAGCCAAGTCCAGGGCTACGAG.

As for this clone: Sequencing ends 3 residues short of the CDR3 end; the germline J gene provides the rest. The rearrangement joins TRBV19 to TRBJ2-4; no reliable D call. This CDR3 has 13 residues. Per germline, CDR1 LNHDA and CDR2 SQIVND (reference sequence). CDR3 protein: CASNLGLAYGQYF. The part of the CDR3 DNA that was read is TGTGCCAGTAATCTAGGTCTGGCGTATGGT.

For this clone: The observed sequence ends 3 residues before the CDR3 terminus, with the missing tail filled in from the germline J gene. The gene calls are TRBV20-1 and TRBJ1-1, with 8 bases fitting TRBD1. The CDR3 loop spans 14 amino acids. Trimming cost V 4 bases and J 3 bases; bases outside gene matches: 7. The germline gives CDR1 DFQATT, CDR2 SNEGSKA (reference sequence). The CDR3 sequence is CSATAGGYDTEAFF. The CDR3 DNA, read in part, is TGCAGTGCTACGGCAGGGGGCTACGACACTGAA.

As concerns this clone: The read is 3 residues too short to cover the CDR3 end, so that end is filled in from the germline J gene. The J gene is TRBJ2-3, the V gene TRBV4-1; D remains ambiguous. The V end was cut by 3 bases, the J end by 5 bases, with 18 bases between. In germline, CDR1 is MGHRA, CDR2 YSYEKL. The CDR3 is made up of 16 amino acids. The CDR3: CASSQIGPPTLDTQYF. CDR3 DNA (partial): TGCGCCAGCAGCCAGATAGGTCCCCCGACATTAGATACG.

As for this clone: The read ends 3 residues early relative to the CDR3; the germline J gene fills the gap. This sequence joins TRBV10-3 and TRBJ2-1, with 7 bases aligning to TRBD2. The CDR3 loop spans 16 amino acids. With 4 bases clipped from V and 2 bases from J, the junction kept 8 bases outside the gene matches. Germline loops: CDR1 ENHRY, CDR2 SYGVKD. The CDR3 protein is CAISASASGTYNEQFF. The part of the CDR3 DNA that was read is TGTGCCATCAGTGCCTCGGCTAGCGGTACCTACAATGAG.

Details on this clone: From the germline J gene comes the end of the CDR3, since the read stops 3 residues before it. The rearrangement uses TRBV2 and TRBJ2-3; D is ambiguous. The CDR3 contains 16 residues. Germline V gives CDR1 SNHLY, CDR2 FYNNEI. V was trimmed by 2 bases and J by 0 bases, leaving 12 bases between them. The CDR3 region is CASSEFPVRSTDTQYF. CDR3 DNA, as far as it was read: TGTGCCAGCAGTGAATTCCCCGTCCGTAGCACAGATACG.

A remark on this clone: The read ends 3 residues shy of where the CDR3 ends; the end is completed using the germline J gene. This rearrangement joins TRBV20-1 to TRBJ2-3; 8 bases align to TRBD1. This CDR3 spans 13 amino acids. Losses at the gene ends were 5 bases for V and 6 bases for J; bases not matched to a gene: 7. In germline, CDR1 is DFQATT, CDR2 SNEGSKA (reference sequence). The CDR3 here is CSAGRQGSDTQYF. The part of the CDR3 DNA that was read is TGCAGTGCTGGGCGACAGGGGTCGGATACG.

Comments on this clone: The sequence runs out 3 residues before the end of the CDR3; the remainder is reconstructed from the germline J gene. The chain joins TRBV20-1 to TRBJ2-7; the match to TRBD2 covers 9 bases. Germline-derived CDR1 and CDR2 are DFQATT and SNEGSKA (reference sequence). The CDR3 spans 15 residues. The J segment lost 1 base and the V segment lost 4 bases, leaving 8 bases of the junction unmatched. The CDR3 loop is CSATSGGLLSYEQYF. The CDR3 DNA, read in part, is TGCAGTGCTACCAGCGGGGGGTTACTTTCCTACGAG.

As regards this clone: The sequenced fragment ends 3 residues before the CDR3 boundary, so the rest is inferred from the germline J gene. This chain joins TRBV20-1 and TRBJ2-3; 7 bases align to TRBD2. After removal of 7 bases from V and 5 bases from J, the junction contained 9 bases not matched to a gene. The CDR3 length is 13 residues. The germline CDR1 and CDR2 sequences are DFQATT and SNEGSKA (reference sequence). CDR3 sequence: CSVTTSRRDTQYF. CDR3 bases read: TGCAGTGTTACGACTAGCCGTCGAGATACG.

As to this clone: The read terminates 3 residues ahead of where the CDR3 ends, so the germline J gene completes it. The rearrangement joins TRBV27 to TRBJ2-7; 9 nucleotides match TRBD2. In germline, CDR1 is MNHEY, CDR2 SMNVEV (reference sequence). The V gene end was trimmed by 0 bases and the J gene end by 5 bases; junction bases not matched to a gene: 2. This CDR3 has 14 amino acids. CDR3 in amino acids: CASSLSGTSNEQYF. The part of the CDR3 DNA that was read is TGTGCCAGCAGTTTATCGGGGACTAGCAACGAG.